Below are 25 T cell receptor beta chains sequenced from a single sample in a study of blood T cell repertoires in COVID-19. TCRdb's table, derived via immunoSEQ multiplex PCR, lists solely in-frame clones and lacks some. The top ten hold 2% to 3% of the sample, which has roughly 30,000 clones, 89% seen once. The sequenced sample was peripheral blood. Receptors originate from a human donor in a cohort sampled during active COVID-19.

CDR3 sequence: CATSRDPGGRFSYNEQFF. Written as DNA, the CDR3 is TGTGCCACCAGCAGAGATCCGGGGGGGCGTTTTTCCTACAATGAGCAGTTCTTC. The V call is TRBV15, the J call TRBJ2-1, with 8 bases lining up with TRBD2. The CDR3 covers 18 residues. Germline-derived CDR1 and CDR2 are LNHNV and YYDKDF (reference sequence). Trimming cost V 0 bases and J 1 base; bases outside gene matches: 8. The complete variable domain, with remaining parts taken from reference TRBV15 and TRBJ2-1, reads DAMVIQNPRYQVTQFGKPVTLSCSQTLNHNVMYWYQQKSSQAPKLLFHYYDKDFNNEADTPDNFQSRRPNTSFCFLDIRSPGLGDTAMYLCATSRDPGGRFSYNEQFFGPGTRLTVL.

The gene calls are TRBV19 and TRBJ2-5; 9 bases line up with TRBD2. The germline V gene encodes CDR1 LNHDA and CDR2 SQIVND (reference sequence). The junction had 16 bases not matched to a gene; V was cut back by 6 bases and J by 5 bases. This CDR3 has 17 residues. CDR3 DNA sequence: TGTGCCAGTAGAGATAGGTCGGGACTAGCTGGGAGTGAGACCCAGTACTTC. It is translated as CASRDRSGLAGSETQYF.

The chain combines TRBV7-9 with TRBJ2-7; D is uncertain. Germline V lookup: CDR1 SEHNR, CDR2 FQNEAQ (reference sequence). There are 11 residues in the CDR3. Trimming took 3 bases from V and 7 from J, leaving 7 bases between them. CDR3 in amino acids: CASSLGREQYF. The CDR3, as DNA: TGTGCCAGCAGCTTGGGCCGGGAGCAGTACTTC.

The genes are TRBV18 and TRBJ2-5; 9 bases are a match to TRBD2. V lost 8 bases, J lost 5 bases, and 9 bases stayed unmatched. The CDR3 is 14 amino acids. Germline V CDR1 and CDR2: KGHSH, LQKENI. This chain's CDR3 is CASEKRGALETQYF. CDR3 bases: TGTGCCAGCGAAAAGCGGGGGGCCCTCGAGACCCAGTACTTC. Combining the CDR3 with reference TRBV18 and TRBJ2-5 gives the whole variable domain NAGVMQNPRHLVRRRGQEARLRCSPMKGHSHVYWYRQLPEEGLKFMVYLQKENIIDESGMPKERFSAEFPKEGPSILRIQQVVRGDSAAYFCASEKRGALETQYFGPGTRLLVL.

CDR3 amino acids: CASSADRLAEAFF. CDR3 coding DNA: TGTGCCAGCAGCGCGGACAGGTTGGCTGAAGCTTTCTTT. V is TRBV11-2 and J is TRBJ1-1; 7 bases align to TRBD1. Germline CDR1 SGHAT, CDR2 FQNNGV. J was trimmed by 6 bases and V by 5 bases; bases with no gene match: 6. The CDR3 length is 13 residues.

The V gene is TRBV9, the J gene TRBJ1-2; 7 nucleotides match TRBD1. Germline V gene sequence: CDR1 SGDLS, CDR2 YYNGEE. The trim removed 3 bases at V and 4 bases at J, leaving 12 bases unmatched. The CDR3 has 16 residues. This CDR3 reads CASSARPGQISYGYTF. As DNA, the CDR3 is TGTGCCAGCAGCGCCCGACCGGGACAGATTTCCTATGGCTACACCTTC.

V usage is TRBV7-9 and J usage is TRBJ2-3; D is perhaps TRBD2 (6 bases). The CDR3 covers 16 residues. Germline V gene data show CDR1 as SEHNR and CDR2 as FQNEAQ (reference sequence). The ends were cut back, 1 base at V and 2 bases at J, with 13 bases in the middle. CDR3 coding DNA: TGTGCCAGCAGCTTAGGGCGGGGAGGAACCACAGATACGCAGTATTTT. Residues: CASSLGRGGTTDTQYF.

This CDR3 is CASSNDRGSYNSPLHF. Written as DNA, the CDR3 is TGTGCCAGCAGCAACGACAGGGGATCCTATAATTCACCCCTCCACTTT. This rearrangement joins TRBV7-9 to TRBJ1-6; 8 nucleotides align to TRBD1. V shed 5 bases and J 1 base; nucleotides not matched to a gene: 4. CDR3 size: 16 residues. Per germline, CDR1 SEHNR and CDR2 FQNEAQ (reference sequence).

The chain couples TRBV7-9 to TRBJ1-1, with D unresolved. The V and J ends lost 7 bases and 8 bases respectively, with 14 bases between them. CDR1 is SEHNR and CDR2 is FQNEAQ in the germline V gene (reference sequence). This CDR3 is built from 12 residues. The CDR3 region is CASNIKPTEAFF. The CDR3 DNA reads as TGTGCCAGCAACATAAAACCCACAGAAGCTTTCTTT.

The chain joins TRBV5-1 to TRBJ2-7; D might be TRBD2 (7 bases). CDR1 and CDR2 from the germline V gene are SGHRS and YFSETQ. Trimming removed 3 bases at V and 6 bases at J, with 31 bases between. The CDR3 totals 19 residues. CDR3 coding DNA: TGCGCCAGCAGCTCTGGACCGGGGGGCGTCGGGAGTGTGGCTATCGAGCAGTACTTC. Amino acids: CASSSGPGGVGSVAIEQYF.

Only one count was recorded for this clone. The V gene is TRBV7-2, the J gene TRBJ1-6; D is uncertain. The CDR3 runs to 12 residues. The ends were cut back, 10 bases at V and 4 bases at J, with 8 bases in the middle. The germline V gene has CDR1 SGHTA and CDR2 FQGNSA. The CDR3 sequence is CATGGYNSPLHF. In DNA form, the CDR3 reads TGTGCCACAGGAGGGTATAATTCACCCCTCCACTTT. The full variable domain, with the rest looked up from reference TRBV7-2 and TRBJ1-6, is GAGVSQSPSNKVTEKGKDVELRCDPISGHTALYWYRQSLGQGLEFLIYFQGNSAPDKSGLPSDRFSAERTGGSVSTLTIQRTQQEDSAVYLCATGGYNSPLHFGNGTRLTVT.

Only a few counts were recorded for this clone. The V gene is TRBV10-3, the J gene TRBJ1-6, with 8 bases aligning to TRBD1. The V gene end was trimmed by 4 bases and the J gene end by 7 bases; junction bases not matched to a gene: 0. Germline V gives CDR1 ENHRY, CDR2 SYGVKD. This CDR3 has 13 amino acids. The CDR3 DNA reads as TGTGCCATCAGTGGGACAGGGAATTCACCCCTCCACTTT. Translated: CAISGTGNSPLHF.

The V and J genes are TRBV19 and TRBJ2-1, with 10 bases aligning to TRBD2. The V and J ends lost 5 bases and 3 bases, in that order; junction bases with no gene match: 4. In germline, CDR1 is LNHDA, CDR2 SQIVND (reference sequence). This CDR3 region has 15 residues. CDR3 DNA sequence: TGTGCCAGTAGTGCGGGACTAGCGAACTACAATGAGCAGTTCTTC. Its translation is CASSAGLANYNEQFF. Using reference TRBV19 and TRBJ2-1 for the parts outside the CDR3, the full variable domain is DGGITQSPKYLFRKEGQNVTLSCEQNLNHDAMYWYRQDPGQGLRLIYYSQIVNDFQKGDIAEGYSVSREKKESFPLTVTSAQKNPTAFYLCASSAGLANYNEQFFGPGTRLTVL.

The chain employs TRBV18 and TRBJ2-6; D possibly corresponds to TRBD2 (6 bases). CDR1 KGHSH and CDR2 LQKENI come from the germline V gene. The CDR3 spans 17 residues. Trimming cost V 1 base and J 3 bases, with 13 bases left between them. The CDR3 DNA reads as TGTGCCAGCTCACCACTTGGGGGAGGAAATGGGGCCAACGTCCTGACTTTC. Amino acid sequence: CASSPLGGGNGANVLTF.

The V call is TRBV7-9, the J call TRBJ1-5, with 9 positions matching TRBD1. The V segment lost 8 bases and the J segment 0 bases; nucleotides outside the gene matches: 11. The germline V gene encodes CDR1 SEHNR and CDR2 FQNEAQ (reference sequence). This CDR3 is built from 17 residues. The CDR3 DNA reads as TGTGCCAGCGGCAAGGGACAGGGCCGTTATAGCAATCAGCCCCAGCATTTT. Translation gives CASGKGQGRYSNQPQHF.

The chain's CDR3 is CASSQGQGREFILQFF. The CDR3 DNA is TGTGCCAGCAGCCAAGGTCAGGGGCGCGAATTTATATTGCAGTTCTTC. The chain carries TRBV11-2 and TRBJ2-1; possible D gene TRBD1, 6 bases. The CDR3 is 16 residues long. The V gene lost 5 bases and the J gene lost 12 bases, with 26 bases spanning the gap. Germline lookup yields CDR1 SGHAT and CDR2 FQNNGV.

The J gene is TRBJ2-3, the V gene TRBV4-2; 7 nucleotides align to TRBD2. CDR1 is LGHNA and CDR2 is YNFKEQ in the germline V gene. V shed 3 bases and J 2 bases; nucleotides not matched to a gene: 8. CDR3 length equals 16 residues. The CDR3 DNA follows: TGTGCCAGCAGCCAGGTTACTAGCGACTACACAGATACGCAGTATTTT. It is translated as CASSQVTSDYTDTQYF.

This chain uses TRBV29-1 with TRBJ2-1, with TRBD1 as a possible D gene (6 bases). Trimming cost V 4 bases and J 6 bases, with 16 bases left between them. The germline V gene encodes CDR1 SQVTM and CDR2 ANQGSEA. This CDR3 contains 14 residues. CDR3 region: CSVADRFFGNEQFF. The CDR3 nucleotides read TGCAGCGTTGCAGACAGGTTCTTCGGCAATGAGCAGTTCTTC.

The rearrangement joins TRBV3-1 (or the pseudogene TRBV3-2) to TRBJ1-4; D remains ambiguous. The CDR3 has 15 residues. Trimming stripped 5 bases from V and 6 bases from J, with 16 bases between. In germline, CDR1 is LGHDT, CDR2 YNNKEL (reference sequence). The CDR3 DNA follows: TGTGCCAGCAGCTACCGGGCCCCGCGGGATGAAAAACTGTTTTTT. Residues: CASSYRAPRDEKLFF.

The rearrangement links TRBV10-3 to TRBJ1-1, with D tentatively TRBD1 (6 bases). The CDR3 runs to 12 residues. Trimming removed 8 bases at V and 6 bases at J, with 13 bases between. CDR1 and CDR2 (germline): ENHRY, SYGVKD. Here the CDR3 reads CAIQTQGSEAFF. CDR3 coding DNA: TGTGCCATCCAAACACAGGGATCTGAAGCTTTCTTT.

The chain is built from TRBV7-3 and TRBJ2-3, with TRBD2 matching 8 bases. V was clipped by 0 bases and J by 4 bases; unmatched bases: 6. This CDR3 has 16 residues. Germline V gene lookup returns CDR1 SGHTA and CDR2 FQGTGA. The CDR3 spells CASSLTPGGRADTQYF. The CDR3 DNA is TGTGCCAGCAGCTTAACCCCGGGGGGGCGGGCAGATACGCAGTATTTT.

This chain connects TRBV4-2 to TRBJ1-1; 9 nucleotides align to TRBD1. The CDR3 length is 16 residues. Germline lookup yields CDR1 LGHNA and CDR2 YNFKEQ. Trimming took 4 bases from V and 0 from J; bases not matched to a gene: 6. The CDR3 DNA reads TGTGCCAGCAGCCCCGGGACAGGGCTCATGAACACTGAAGCTTTCTTT. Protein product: CASSPGTGLMNTEAFF.

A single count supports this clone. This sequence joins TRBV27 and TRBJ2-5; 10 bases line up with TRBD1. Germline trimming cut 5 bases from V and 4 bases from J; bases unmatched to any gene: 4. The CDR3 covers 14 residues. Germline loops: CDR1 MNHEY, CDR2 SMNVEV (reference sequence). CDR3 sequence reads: CASSKGQGRETQYF. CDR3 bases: TGTGCCAGCAGTAAGGGACAGGGGAGAGAGACCCAGTACTTC.

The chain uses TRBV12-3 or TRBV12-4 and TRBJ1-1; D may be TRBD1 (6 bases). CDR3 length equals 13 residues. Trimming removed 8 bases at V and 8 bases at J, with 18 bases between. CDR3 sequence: CASAGGAMWEAFF. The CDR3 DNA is TGTGCCAGCGCCGGGGGGGCGATGTGGGAAGCTTTCTTT.

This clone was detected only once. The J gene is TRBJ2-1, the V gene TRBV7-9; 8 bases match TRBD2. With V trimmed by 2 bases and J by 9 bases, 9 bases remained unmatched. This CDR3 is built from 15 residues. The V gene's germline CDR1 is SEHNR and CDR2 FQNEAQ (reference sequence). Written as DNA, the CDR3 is TGTGCCAGCAGCTTACCCCCAGCGGGGGAAGGTGAGCAGTTCTTC. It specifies CASSLPPAGEGEQFF.